The 30 T cell receptor beta chains below were found in one sample sequenced in a study of regulatory T cells in long-lasting Graves disease. Assembly of TCR beta libraries relied on iRepertoire HTBI primers together with Arm-PCR of CDR3 regions. Each CDR3 protein gets one entry after TCRdb re-called the multiplex PCR reads with MiXCR. The sample lists some 250,000 distinct CDR3 sequences, approximately 20% occurring once. Indicated time point: newly diagnosed GD, antithyroid drugs for less than 3 months. Scientists built the TCR library using RNA that was extracted from PBMCs. Separately, the same data were catalogued under a study of T cells in Graves' hyperthyroidism and ophthalmopathy.

This sample comprised peripheral blood mononuclear cells (PBMCs), obtained at new diagnosis, from a patient treated with antithyroid drugs. Receptor source: a woman aged 25-40 years with Graves disease.

This clonotype has only a few counts. CDR3 coding DNA: TGCAGTGGGTACAGGGGCAACATTCAGTACTTC. This sequence encodes CSGYRGNIQYF. The chain combines TRBV20-1 with TRBJ2-4; 7 positions agree with TRBD1. The germline V gene has CDR1 DFQATT and CDR2 SNEGSKA (reference sequence). V shed 7 bases, J shed 7 bases, and the junction held 4 bases outside the gene matches. This CDR3 is 11 amino acids long.

This clonotype was seen repeatedly, ten times or more. The chain employs TRBV7-3 and TRBJ2-1, with D possibly being TRBD1 (6 bases). Germline V CDR1 and CDR2: SGHTA, FQGTGA. The V gene lost 2 bases and the J gene lost 5 bases, with 13 bases spanning the gap. This CDR3 comprises 15 residues. The CDR3 loop reads CASSLYGTLNNEQFF. CDR3 nucleotides: TGTGCCAGCAGCTTATATGGGACACTAAACAATGAGCAGTTCTTC.

This clonotype was observed many times. The genes are TRBV4-1 and TRBJ1-5; no clear D gene. The V gene's germline CDR1 is MGHRA and CDR2 YSYEKL. V was shortened by 4 bases and J by 3 bases, with 13 bases between the two germline ends. The CDR3 extends over 15 amino acids. The CDR3 DNA sequence: TGCGCCAGCAGCCTAAGAAGGGAGGACAATCAGCCCCAGCATTTT. Its translation: CASSLRREDNQPQHF.

On this clonotype itself: A far larger clone is only one base removed, so a read error is likely. This chain joins TRBV7-9 and TRBJ2-7, with D perhaps TRBD2 (6 bases). CDR1 and CDR2 from the germline V gene are SEHNR and FQNEAQ (reference sequence). With 5 bases removed from V and 4 bases from J, the gap between germline ends came to 15 bases. The CDR3 extends over 14 amino acids. CDR3: CASSGRGLPYEQYF. Written as DNA, the CDR3 is TGTGCCAGCAGCGGCCGGGGACTGCCTTACGAGCAGTACTTC.

This clonotype showed up many times. The chain combines TRBV11-2 with TRBJ2-3; D could derive from TRBD1 or TRBD2 (6 bases each). The germline CDR1 and CDR2 sequences are SGHAT and FQNNGV. V was cut by 1 base and J by 3 bases, with 14 bases left in between. CDR3 length: 16 residues. For the CDR3, the DNA is TGTGCCAGCAGCTTAGTTGTGGGGGGCCTTACAGATACGCAGTATTTT. Encoded protein: CASSLVVGGLTDTQYF.

This clonotype was detected many times. The chain carries TRBV11-2 and TRBJ2-1, with 14 positions matching TRBD2. V was pared by 3 bases and J by 7 bases, with 8 bases of the junction left unmatched. The CDR3 is 17 amino acids. The V gene's germline CDR1 is SGHAT and CDR2 FQNNGV. The CDR3 nucleotides are TGTGCCAGCAGCTTGGGACTAGCGGGGGTAAAAAGAAATGAGCAGTTCTTC. Translating gives CASSLGLAGVKRNEQFF.

This clonotype was seen many times. V usage is TRBV11-3 and J usage is TRBJ2-2, with D perhaps TRBD2 (5 bases). The CDR3 is made up of 13 amino acids. Germline V gives CDR1 SGHNT, CDR2 YENEEA. Trimming removed 5 bases at V and 5 bases at J, with 9 bases between. The CDR3 sequence: CASSAGETGELFF. The DNA for the CDR3 is TGTGCCAGCAGCGCTGGGGAGACCGGGGAGCTGTTTTTT.

At least ten counts were recorded for this clonotype. The rearrangement links TRBV3-1 to TRBJ2-5; TRBD2 agrees at 13 bases. The CDR3 is made up of 13 amino acids. Germline CDR1 reads LGHDT; CDR2 reads YNNKEL (reference sequence). J gave up 3 bases and V 11 bases, and 3 bases lay outside the gene matches. The CDR3 coding sequence is TGTGCCGTTGGGACTAGCGGGGAAGAGACCCAGTACTTC. Translation gives CAVGTSGEETQYF.

This clonotype showed up many times. The chain is built from TRBV7-9 and TRBJ2-7; D unclear. The CDR3 has 15 amino acids. The V end lost 1 base, the J end lost 3 bases, and 13 bases lay between the germline ends. CDR1 is SEHNR and CDR2 is FQNEAQ in the germline V gene (reference sequence). CDR3 in amino acids: CASSLGGDIFYEQYF. CDR3 nucleotide sequence: TGTGCCAGCAGCTTAGGTGGAGACATCTTCTACGAGCAGTACTTC. Full variable domain (rest looked up from reference TRBV7-9 and TRBJ2-7): DTGVSQNPRHKITKRGQNVTFRCDPISEHNRLYWYRQTLGQGPEFLTYFQNEAQLEKSRLLSDRFSAERPKGSFSTLEIQRTEQGDSAMYLCASSLGGDIFYEQYFGPGTRLTVT.

The gene calls are TRBV4-2 and TRBJ1-1, with D hard to call. Germline CDR1 and CDR2: LGHNA and YNFKEQ. This CDR3 is built from 15 residues. Trimming took off 1 base at V and 0 bases at J, with 9 bases between the two ends. The DNA for the CDR3 is TGTGCCAGCAGCCAAGCTGGAGAGTTGAACACTGAAGCTTTCTTT. Translation: CASSQAGELNTEAFF.

This clonotype came up many times. The V call is TRBV12-3 or TRBV12-4, the J call TRBJ2-7, with D maybe TRBD1 (6 bases). The CDR3 runs to 17 residues. Trimming took 5 bases from V and 2 from J, leaving 22 bases between them. The CDR3 sequence is CASSGPWGQASAYEQYF. The DNA for the CDR3 is TGTGCCAGCAGTGGGCCGTGGGGGCAGGCTTCCGCCTACGAGCAGTACTTC.

This clonotype was counted many times. The chain employs TRBV5-1 and TRBJ1-2; 7 nucleotides line up with TRBD1. CDR1 is SGHRS, CDR2 YFSETQ, per germline. This CDR3 spans 21 amino acids. The trim removed 3 bases at V and 2 bases at J, leaving 25 bases unmatched. The CDR3 sequence: CASSSSGTAIVMKERNYGYTF. CDR3 nucleotides: TGCGCCAGCAGCTCGTCCGGGACAGCTATTGTAATGAAGGAAAGAAACTATGGCTACACCTTC.

This clonotype has ten or more counts. V and J are TRBV6-1 and TRBJ1-1, with TRBD1 matching over 10 bases. The CDR3 contains 13 residues. The trim removed 6 bases at V and 11 bases at J, leaving 9 bases unmatched. CDR1 MNHNS and CDR2 SASEGT come from the germline V gene. CDR3 protein: CASSPGTGVLAFF. Written as DNA, the CDR3 is TGTGCCAGCAGCCCCGGGACAGGGGTTCTCGCTTTCTTT.

This clonotype appeared many times. The chain has TRBV3-1 and TRBJ1-2; D is ambiguous. This CDR3 has 14 residues. The V end was cut by 0 bases, the J end by 6 bases, with 11 bases between. From germline, CDR1 is LGHDT and CDR2 YNNKEL (reference sequence). The CDR3 protein is CASSQDIGFHGYTF. CDR3 bases: TGTGCCAGCAGCCAAGATATAGGGTTTCATGGCTACACCTTC.

This clonotype has a count of ten or more. The chain joins TRBV5-1 to TRBJ2-7, with D maybe TRBD1 (6 bases). V was trimmed by 7 bases and J by 0 bases, leaving 14 bases between them. CDR3 length: 14 residues. Germline CDR1 is SGHRS and CDR2 is YFSETQ. Here the CDR3 DNA reads TGCGCCAGCGGAACGGGACAAGTCTCCTACGAGCAGTACTTC. This gives the protein CASGTGQVSYEQYF.

This clonotype was seen repeatedly, ten times or more. The chain joins TRBV12-3 or TRBV12-4 to TRBJ1-3; tentative D call: TRBD1 (6 bases). Between the trimmed V and J ends, which lost 4 bases and 0 bases, there was a span of 19 bases. CDR3 length: 18 amino acids. Written as DNA, the CDR3 is TGTGCCAGCAGTTCGGACAGAATAAAGCATTTCTCTGGAAACACCATATATTTT. Its translation is CASSSDRIKHFSGNTIYF.

V gene TRBV20-1 combines with J gene TRBJ2-5, with TRBD2 matching 7 bases. V lost 5 bases to trimming and J lost 7 bases; unmatched junction nucleotides: 1. Germline lookup yields CDR1 DFQATT and CDR2 SNEGSKA (reference sequence). There are 10 residues in the CDR3. The CDR3 sequence: CSAGGGTQYF. The CDR3 DNA follows: TGCAGTGCTGGGGGGGGGACCCAGTACTTC.

At least ten counts were recorded for this clonotype. The genes are TRBV20-1 and TRBJ2-1, with TRBD2 matching over 8 bases. The ends lost 6 bases at V and 7 bases at J; junction bases unmatched: 11. Germline V CDR1 and CDR2: DFQATT, SNEGSKA (reference sequence). CDR3 size: 14 residues. CDR3 sequence (DNA): TGCAGTGCCTACCACGGGACTAGTGGGAATGAGCAGTTCTTC. Amino acid sequence: CSAYHGTSGNEQFF.

As regards this clonotype: This clone may be a read error of a much larger clone one base away. Because the CDR3 is missing its conserved closing phenylalanine or tryptophan, this is likely a read error. V gene TRBV6-2 or TRBV6-3 combines with J gene TRBJ2-1; D not certain. This CDR3 is 14 amino acids long. Looked up from germline, CDR1 is MNHEY and CDR2 is SVGEGT. Trimming removed 7 bases from V and 0 bases from J, with 10 bases in between. The CDR3 is CASTEKSSYNEQFL. The CDR3 nucleotides are TGTGCCAGCACCGAAAAAAGCTCCTACAATGAGCAGTTCCTC.

The chain recombines TRBV20-1 with TRBJ2-3; 10 bases are shared with TRBD2. CDR1 is DFQATT and CDR2 is SNEGSKA in the germline V gene (reference sequence). The V segment lost 6 bases and the J segment 3 bases; nucleotides outside the gene matches: 12. CDR3 length: 16 amino acids. DNA for the CDR3: TGCAGTGCACTCCCAGCCCTAGCGGGGGTGACAGATACGCAGTATTTT. This codes for CSALPALAGVTDTQYF.

This clonotype appeared many times. V usage is TRBV20-1 and J usage is TRBJ1-1; 7 bases are shared with TRBD1. CDR1 is DFQATT and CDR2 is SNEGSKA in the germline V gene (reference sequence). The CDR3 length is 16 residues. J was trimmed by 0 bases and V by 6 bases; bases with no gene match: 13. The CDR3 sequence: CSANDRVRAMNTEAFF. In nucleotides, the CDR3 is TGCAGTGCGAACGACAGGGTTAGGGCGATGAACACTGAAGCTTTCTTT.

This clonotype was picked up many times. V gene TRBV2 combines with J gene TRBJ2-4, with D possibly being TRBD2 (6 bases). The CDR3 has 15 residues. Trimming left V 3 bases short and J 0 bases short, with 9 bases between. CDR1 and CDR2 from the germline V gene are SNHLY and FYNNEI. The chain's CDR3 is CASSDSGLAKNIQYF. CDR3 coding DNA: TGTGCCAGCAGTGATAGCGGACTAGCCAAAAACATTCAGTACTTC.

This clonotype has at least ten counts. The chain combines TRBV20-1 with TRBJ2-1, with unresolved D. Germline loops: CDR1 DFQATT, CDR2 SNEGSKA (reference sequence). V was cut by 2 bases and J by 5 bases, with 4 bases left in between. The CDR3 has 11 amino acids. CDR3 nucleotide sequence: TGCAGTGCTAGATCCGACAATGAGCAGTTCTTC. This encodes CSARSDNEQFF.

This clonotype appeared many times. The rearrangement links TRBV2 to TRBJ2-7; D possibly corresponds to TRBD1 (6 bases). This CDR3 has 14 amino acids. Trimming took 8 bases from V and 2 from J, leaving 16 bases between them. The V gene's germline CDR1 is SNHLY and CDR2 FYNNEI. CDR3 region: CASGNPKGAYEQYF. CDR3 bases: TGTGCCAGCGGTAATCCCAAGGGGGCCTACGAGCAGTACTTC.

Only a few counts were recorded for this clonotype. The rearrangement uses TRBV6-4 and TRBJ1-2; possible D gene TRBD1, 6 bases. The CDR3 runs to 13 residues. Germline V CDR1 and CDR2: MRHNA, SNTAGT. V dropped 7 bases and J dropped 8 bases, with 17 bases sitting between them. CDR3 amino acids: CASKHRAYKGYTF. The CDR3 DNA sequence: TGTGCCAGCAAGCACAGGGCGTATAAGGGCTACACCTTC.

This clonotype appeared a few times. The chain links TRBV28 to TRBJ1-5, with TRBD1 identical over 12 bases. Unmatched junction bases numbered 8, after V lost 5 bases and J lost 6 bases. The germline gives CDR1 MDHEN, CDR2 SYDVKM. This CDR3 is built from 16 residues. DNA for the CDR3: TGTGCCAGCAGTAGGAGGGACAGGGGGCGCTTTCAGCCCCAGCATTTT. This translates into CASSRRDRGRFQPQHF.

V usage is TRBV5-1 and J usage is TRBJ2-3; 10 nucleotides agree with TRBD2. The J call is uncertain, as TRBJ2-1 better fits the DNA end. Germline values: CDR1 SGHRS, CDR2 YFSETQ. The CDR3 runs to 16 residues. The CDR3 DNA follows: TGCGCCAGCAGCTTGGTGAGCGGGGGGGCGGGGAATGAGCAGTTCTTC. It translates to CASSLVSGGAGNEQFF.

This clonotype was picked up many times. The chain employs TRBV7-8 and TRBJ1-1; D is unresolved. Per germline, CDR1 SGHVS and CDR2 FQNEAQ. The CDR3 extends over 14 amino acids. Trimming stripped 2 bases from V and 0 bases from J, with 7 bases between. CDR3 residues: CASSLNGLNTEAFF. CDR3 DNA: TGTGCCAGCAGCTTAAATGGCCTGAACACTGAAGCTTTCTTT.

This chain uses TRBV20-1 with TRBJ2-3; D is uncertain. The J call may be incorrect, as the DNA end agrees better with TRBJ2-5. This CDR3 has 10 amino acids. Germline assignment: CDR1 DFQATT and CDR2 SNEGSKA (reference sequence). CDR3 in DNA: TGCAGTGCTAAAGCGCAGACCCAGTACTTC. Its protein is CSAKAQTQYF.

This clonotype was recorded many times. The gene calls are TRBV7-9 and TRBJ1-2; a possible D gene is TRBD1 (5 bases). Germline V CDR1 and CDR2: SEHNR, FQNEAQ (reference sequence). This CDR3 region has 14 residues. The V gene lost 1 base and the J gene lost 4 bases, with 10 bases spanning the gap. This CDR3 is CASSLGEGAYGYTF. The DNA for the CDR3 is TGTGCCAGCAGCTTAGGTGAAGGGGCCTATGGCTACACCTTC.